This TCR beta chain is from a study of radiotherapy plus CTLA-4 blockade in lung cancer. The assay was immunoSEQ multiplex PCR, and TCRdb's table has in-frame clones only and misses some. The table lists 80,000 or so clones, around 79% of them singletons, with 4% in the top ten. General observations from the study: Alongside interferon-beta, early blood T cell clone dynamics were reportedly the best predictor of response.

Germline V gene sequence: CDR1 MGHDK, CDR2 SYGVNS. This CDR3 comprises 17 residues. V gave up 1 base and J gave up 5 bases, with 17 bases separating them. On this clone itself: Antigen unknown.

The sequence came from a human donor with non-small cell lung cancer who had a partial response to radiotherapy plus ipilimumab. Some clones in this sample may be carry-over from other donors' samples. The V and J genes are TRBV25-1 and TRBJ1-4; TRBD1 is a possible D gene (6 bases). The sequencing used peripheral blood, collected from a patient treated with radiotherapy plus ipilimumab. For the CDR3, the DNA is TGTGCCAGCAGTGAATTCATGGGGGGGACACGAAATGAAAAACTGTTTTTT. Protein: CASSEFMGGTRNEKLFF.